These 25 T cell receptor beta chains share one sample of origin, sequenced in a study of blood T cell repertoires in COVID-19. TCRdb keeps only in-frame clones here, not all; method: immunoSEQ multiplex PCR. The sample holds around 26,000 clones, 82% seen once. Input material: peripheral blood. Every receptor here comes from a human donor in a cohort sampled during active COVID-19.

The chain uses TRBV19 and TRBJ1-6, with D uncertain. V was pared by 7 bases and J by 7 bases, with 14 bases between. Germline V lookup: CDR1 LNHDA, CDR2 SQIVND (reference sequence). CDR3 length equals 14 residues. Here the CDR3 reads CASIGRSSNSPLHF. The CDR3 DNA sequence: TGTGCCAGTATTGGCCGTTCCTCCAATTCACCCCTCCACTTT.

The chain recombines TRBV11-2 with TRBJ2-1, with D possibly being TRBD2 (5 bases). Germline CDR1 is SGHAT and CDR2 is FQNNGV. V was cut by 5 bases and J by 5 bases, with 13 bases left in between. This CDR3 region has 14 residues. CDR3 sequence: CASSPGNRNNEQFF. DNA for the CDR3: TGTGCCAGCAGCCCCGGGAACAGAAACAATGAGCAGTTCTTC.

J is TRBJ1-4 and V is TRBV27, with 7 bases that match TRBD1. V gave up 5 bases and J gave up 5 bases; unmatched junction bases: 5. In germline, CDR1 is MNHEY, CDR2 SMNVEV (reference sequence). The CDR3 is 14 amino acids. CDR3 region: CASSQQGRNEKLFF. For the CDR3, the DNA is TGTGCCAGCAGTCAACAGGGGAGGAATGAAAAACTGTTTTTT.

J is TRBJ2-2 and V is TRBV7-2; TRBD2 is a possible D gene (5 bases). This CDR3 region has 14 residues. Trimming shortened V by 5 bases and J by 1 base, and 8 bases separated the two germline ends. Germline-derived CDR1 and CDR2 are SGHTA and FQGNSA. As DNA, the CDR3 is TGTGCCAGCAGCCCGAGGGTGAACACCGGGGAGCTGTTTTTT. This translates into CASSPRVNTGELFF.

The chain employs TRBV7-2 and TRBJ1-2; tentative D call: TRBD1 (5 bases). The CDR3 consists of 14 residues. V lost 6 bases and J lost 5, with 16 bases in between. Germline V gene data show CDR1 as SGHTA and CDR2 as FQGNSA. The CDR3 nucleotides are TGTGCCAGCAGTTCTAGACAGCTAGGATATGGCTACACCTTC. Protein product: CASSSRQLGYGYTF.

This clone was found a few times. The rearrangement uses TRBV7-9 and TRBJ1-2; TRBD1 matches 9 bases. With V trimmed by 1 base and J by 3 bases, 6 bases remained unmatched. CDR1 is SEHNR and CDR2 is FQNEAQ in the germline V gene (reference sequence). CDR3 length equals 16 residues. In DNA, the CDR3 is TGTGCCAGCAGCTTAGGGGACAGGGAGCTTGACTATGGCTACACCTTC. Translation: CASSLGDRELDYGYTF.

Worth noting for this clone: Its ends do not fully match the called genes, so a read error is possible. CDR3 DNA: TGCGCCAGCAGTGAGAAGACAGGCGACAACTATGGCTATACCTTC. Its translation: CASSEKTGDNYGYTF. This chain links TRBV5-1 with TRBJ1-2; the D gene is possibly TRBD1 (6 bases). The CDR3 is made up of 15 amino acids. The germline gives CDR1 SGHRS, CDR2 YFSETQ.

The chain uses TRBV5-1 and TRBJ1-6; D gene ambiguous. The CDR3 loop spans 15 amino acids. CDR1 is SGHRS and CDR2 is YFSETQ in the germline V gene. Trimming took 2 bases from V and 4 from J, leaving 10 bases between them. The CDR3 DNA follows: TGCGCCAGCAGCTTATCGACACCTTATAATTCACCCCTCCACTTT. As protein: CASSLSTPYNSPLHF.

The V and J genes are TRBV19 and TRBJ1-2; 8 bases are shared with TRBD1. The CDR3 sequence is 18 residues long. Unmatched junction bases numbered 14, after V lost 5 bases and J lost 0 bases. Germline V CDR1 and CDR2: LNHDA, SQIVND (reference sequence). The CDR3 bases are TGTGCCAGTAGTCCGCAGGGGGCCTCCTCCGCAACTAACTATGGCTACACCTTC. It encodes CASSPQGASSATNYGYTF.

This chain joins TRBV11-3 and TRBJ2-3; 9 bases line up with TRBD2. CDR1 is SGHNT, CDR2 YENEEA, per germline. V gave up 1 base and J gave up 5 bases; unmatched junction bases: 4. The CDR3 extends over 15 amino acids. CDR3 sequence (DNA): TGTGCCAGCAGCTTAGGCGGGGGGGCCGGAGATACGCAGTATTTT. Its translation: CASSLGGGAGDTQYF.

The chain uses TRBV24-1 and TRBJ2-5; 7 bases are a match to TRBD2. Trimming cost V 4 bases and J 1 base; bases outside gene matches: 2. CDR1 KGHDR and CDR2 SFDVKD come from the germline V gene. CDR3 length: 14 residues. CDR3 nucleotide sequence: TGTGCCACCAGTGAGGCGGGGGTCCAAGAGACCCAGTACTTC. This gives the protein CATSEAGVQETQYF.

CDR3 region: CAITQAAGGPEQFF. As DNA, the CDR3 is TGTGCCATCACCCAAGCAGCGGGGGGGCCGGAGCAGTTCTTC. The chain recombines TRBV10-3 with TRBJ2-1, with 10 bases fitting TRBD2. This CDR3 comprises 14 residues. From germline, CDR1 is ENHRY and CDR2 SYGVKD. With V trimmed by 7 bases and J by 10 bases, 10 bases remained unmatched.

This chain joins TRBV29-1 and TRBJ1-1; 8 nucleotides align to TRBD1. Germline CDR1 is SQVTM and CDR2 is ANQGSEA. There are 12 residues in the CDR3. The junction had 6 bases not matched to a gene; V was cut back by 7 bases and J by 5 bases. CDR3 region: CSGRTGWTEAFF. The CDR3 region has the DNA TGCAGCGGCCGGACAGGGTGGACTGAAGCTTTCTTT.

The table lists this clone with a few counts. The chain uses TRBV11-2 and TRBJ1-6; D is unresolved. Germline V lookup: CDR1 SGHAT, CDR2 FQNNGV. Trimming shortened V by 4 bases and J by 8 bases, and 12 bases separated the two germline ends. The CDR3 spans 14 residues. This CDR3 reads CASSSGASYSPLHF. The CDR3 region has the DNA TGTGCCAGCAGCTCGGGTGCGTCCTATTCACCCCTCCACTTT.

This clone was counted once. V and J are TRBV21-1 and TRBJ1-5; TRBD1 was called by the table and not checked on the DNA. TRBV21-1 corresponds to a pseudogene. The CDR3 covers 14 residues. The DNA for the CDR3 is TGTGCCAGCATCCGAATGGGACAGAATCAGCCCCAGCATTTT. Protein product: CASIRMGQNQPQHF.

The chain links TRBV19 to TRBJ1-5; D remains ambiguous. Germline V gene lookup returns CDR1 LNHDA and CDR2 SQIVND (reference sequence). Trimming left V 4 bases short and J 2 bases short, with 9 bases between. The length of the CDR3 is 14 residues. CDR3 DNA: TGTGCCAGTAGTAGTGGCGGGGGCAATCAGCCCCAGCATTTT. The encoded protein is CASSSGGGNQPQHF.

The chain couples TRBV7-6 to TRBJ1-1; 7 bases line up with TRBD1. Trimming took 5 bases from V and 1 from J; bases not matched to a gene: 7. Per germline, CDR1 SGHVS and CDR2 FNYEAQ. This CDR3 has 15 amino acids. CDR3 region: CASSPRTGGNTEAFF. CDR3 DNA: TGTGCCAGCAGCCCCAGGACAGGAGGGAACACTGAAGCTTTCTTT.

This sequence joins TRBV28 and TRBJ2-5, with D maybe TRBD1 (5 bases). Germline V gene sequence: CDR1 MDHEN, CDR2 SYDVKM. The CDR3 loop spans 14 amino acids. The V end lost 2 bases, the J end lost 5 bases, and 12 bases lay between the germline ends. The CDR3 loop is CASSLILAGETQYF. CDR3 bases: TGTGCCAGCAGTTTAATATTAGCAGGGGAGACCCAGTACTTC.

This chain links TRBV19 with TRBJ1-4; the D gene is possibly TRBD1 (5 bases). V was trimmed by 6 bases and J by 3 bases, leaving 14 bases between them. Germline V gene lookup returns CDR1 LNHDA and CDR2 SQIVND (reference sequence). The CDR3 spans 15 residues. CDR3 in amino acids: CASRGRVQANEKLFF. The CDR3 bases are TGTGCCAGTAGGGGCAGGGTACAGGCTAATGAAAAACTGTTTTTT. Full variable domain (remainder filled in from reference TRBV19 and TRBJ1-4): DGGITQSPKYLFRKEGQNVTLSCEQNLNHDAMYWYRQDPGQGLRLIYYSQIVNDFQKGDIAEGYSVSREKKESFPLTVTSAQKNPTAFYLCASRGRVQANEKLFFGSGTQLSVL.

This clone was seen just once. The chain combines TRBV18 with TRBJ2-7; D is perhaps TRBD2 (6 bases). The germline V gene has CDR1 KGHSH and CDR2 LQKENI. The CDR3 has 16 residues. Trimming pared 2 bases from V and 3 bases from J, leaving 17 bases between. CDR3 bases: TGTGCCAGCTCACCATTTCAGCGTGACGGGAGCTACGAGCAGTACTTC. It translates to CASSPFQRDGSYEQYF.

This sequence joins TRBV27 and TRBJ2-2; 10 nucleotides match TRBD1. The trim removed 6 bases at V and 7 bases at J, leaving 23 bases unmatched. The germline V gene has CDR1 MNHEY and CDR2 SMNVEV (reference sequence). The CDR3 has 20 amino acids. The chain's CDR3 is CASSRRGQGKGPSIHGELFF. The CDR3 nucleotides read TGTGCCAGCAGCCGACGGGGACAGGGGAAGGGCCCATCCATCCACGGGGAGCTGTTTTTT.

The sample holds one count of this clone. The chain links TRBV9 to TRBJ2-3; no firm D call. The CDR3 loop spans 16 amino acids. V was trimmed by 0 bases and J by 2 bases, leaving 13 bases between them. The germline V gene has CDR1 SGDLS and CDR2 YYNGEE. This chain's CDR3 is CASSVVGALDTDTQYF. In nucleotides, the CDR3 is TGTGCCAGCAGCGTAGTAGGAGCGTTAGACACAGATACGCAGTATTTT.

This chain links TRBV30 with TRBJ1-1, with unresolved D. In germline, CDR1 is GTSNPN, CDR2 SVGIG (reference sequence). This CDR3 has 13 amino acids. Trimming shortened V by 0 bases and J by 1 base, and 6 bases separated the two germline ends. The CDR3 coding sequence is TGTGCCTGGAGTGTACGGTGGAACACTGAAGCTTTCTTT. It translates to CAWSVRWNTEAFF.

The chain couples TRBV3-1 (or the pseudogene TRBV3-2) to TRBJ2-3, with 11 bases that match TRBD2. Germline V lookup: CDR1 LGHDT, CDR2 YNNKEL (reference sequence). V lost 4 bases and J lost 2; bases outside the gene matches: 5. This CDR3 region has 16 residues. In DNA form, the CDR3 reads TGTGCCAGCAGCCCCCGACTAGCGGGACCCACAGATACGCAGTATTTT. It encodes CASSPRLAGPTDTQYF.

The V gene is TRBV7-3, the J gene TRBJ2-7, with no clear D. The V gene lost 2 bases and the J gene lost 2 bases, with 13 bases spanning the gap. Germline V gene lookup returns CDR1 SGHTA and CDR2 FQGTGA. This CDR3 contains 15 residues. DNA of the CDR3: TGTGCCAGCAGCTTATTCGGCGGTGACCCCTACGAGCAGTACTTC. Its protein is CASSLFGGDPYEQYF.